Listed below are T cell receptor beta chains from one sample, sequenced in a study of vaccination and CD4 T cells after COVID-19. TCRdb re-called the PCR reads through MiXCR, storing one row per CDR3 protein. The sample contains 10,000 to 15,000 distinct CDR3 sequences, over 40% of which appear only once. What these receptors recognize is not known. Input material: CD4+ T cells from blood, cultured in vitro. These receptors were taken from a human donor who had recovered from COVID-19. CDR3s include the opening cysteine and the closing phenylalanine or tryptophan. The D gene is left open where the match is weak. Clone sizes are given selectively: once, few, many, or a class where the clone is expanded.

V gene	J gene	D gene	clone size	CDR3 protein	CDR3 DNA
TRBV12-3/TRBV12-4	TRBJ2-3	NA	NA	CASSWGITDTQYF	TGTGCCAGCAGTTGGGGTATTACAGATACGCAGTATTTT
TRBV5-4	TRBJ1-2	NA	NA	CASSLVRAEAGYTF	TGTGCCAGCAGCTTGGTTAGGGCTGAAGCTGGCTACACCTTC
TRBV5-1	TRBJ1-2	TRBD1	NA	CASSKGTGRFYGYTF	TGCGCCAGCAGCAAGGGGACAGGGCGTTTCTATGGCTACACCTTC
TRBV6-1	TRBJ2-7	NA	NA	CASRPDSNSYEQYF	TGTGCCAGCAGACCCGACAGCAATTCCTACGAGCAGTACTTC
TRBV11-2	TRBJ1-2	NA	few	CASSLTDSNYGYTF	TGTGCCAGCAGCTTAACGGATTCTAACTATGGCTACACCTTC
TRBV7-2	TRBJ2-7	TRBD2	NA	CASSLAGTSDEQYF	TGTGCCAGCAGCTTAGCCGGGACTAGCGACGAGCAGTACTTC
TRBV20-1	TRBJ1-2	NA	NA	CSARAAGEGYYGYTF	TGCAGTGCTAGAGCAGCAGGGGAGGGTTACTATGGCTACACCTTC
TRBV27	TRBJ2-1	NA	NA	CASSSSGLWNEQFF	TGTGCCAGCAGTTCCTCGGGACTGTGGAATGAGCAGTTCTTC
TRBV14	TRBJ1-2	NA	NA	CASSQRVGRNYGYTF	TGTGCCAGCAGCCAACGGGTAGGGAGGAACTATGGCTACACCTTC
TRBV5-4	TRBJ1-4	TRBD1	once	CASSVTQGGNEKLFF	TGTGCCAGCAGCGTTACCCAGGGGGGCAATGAAAAACTGTTTTTT
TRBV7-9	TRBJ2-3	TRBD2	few	CASSRRVRSGGLTDTQYF	TGTGCCAGCAGCCGCCGGGTGAGGAGCGGGGGACTTACAGATACGCAGTATTTT
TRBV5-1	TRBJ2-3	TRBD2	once	CASSLLAGSTDTQYF	TGCGCCAGCAGCTTACTAGCGGGGTCCACAGATACGCAGTATTTT
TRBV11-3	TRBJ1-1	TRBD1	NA	CASSQGTGGWGFTEAFF	TGTGCCAGCAGCCAAGGGACAGGGGGCTGGGGATTCACTGAAGCTTTCTTT
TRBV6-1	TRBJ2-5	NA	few	CASSPQGRLETQYF	TGTGCCAGCAGTCCCCAGGGCAGATTGGAGACCCAGTACTTC
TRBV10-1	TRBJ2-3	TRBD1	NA	CASSESGQGAQYF	TGCGCCAGCAGTGAGTCGGGACAGGGAGCGCAGTATTTT